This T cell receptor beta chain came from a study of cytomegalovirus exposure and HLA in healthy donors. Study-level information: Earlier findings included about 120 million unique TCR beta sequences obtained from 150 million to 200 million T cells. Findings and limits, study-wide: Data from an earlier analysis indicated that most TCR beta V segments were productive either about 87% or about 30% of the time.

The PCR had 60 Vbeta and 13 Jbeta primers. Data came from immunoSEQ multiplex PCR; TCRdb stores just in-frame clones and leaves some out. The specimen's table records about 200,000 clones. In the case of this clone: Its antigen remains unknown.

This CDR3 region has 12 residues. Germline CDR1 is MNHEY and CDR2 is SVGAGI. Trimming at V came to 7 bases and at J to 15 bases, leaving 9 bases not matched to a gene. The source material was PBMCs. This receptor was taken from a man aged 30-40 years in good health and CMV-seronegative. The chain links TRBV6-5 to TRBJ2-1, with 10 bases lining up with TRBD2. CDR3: CASMRAGGPGFF. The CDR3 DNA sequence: TGTGCCAGCATGCGAGCGGGGGGGCCCGGGTTCTTC.